These T cell receptor beta chains were read from a single sample in a study of shared clonotypes between healthy human individuals. Produced via immunoSEQ multiplex PCR; TCRdb's table is partial and in-frame only. The sample holds approximately 1.9 million clones, about 93% seen once. The sample consisted of naive CD8+ T cells from PBMCs. These receptor sequences come from a man aged 18 to 29 in good health. Some clones in this sample may be carry-over from other donors' samples. CDR3s include the opening cysteine and the closing phenylalanine or tryptophan. D genes are given only for firm matches.

d_gene	v_gene	j_gene	CDR3nt	CDR3aa
NA	TRBV28	TRBJ1-5	TGTGCCAGCAGTCTACGAGGACTTGGGGAGGATCAGCCCCAGCATTTT	CASSLRGLGEDQPQHF
NA	TRBV7-8	TRBJ1-1	TGTGCCAGCAGCTCCTCAGGGTATGAGGGCACTGAAGCTTTCTTT	CASSSSGYEGTEAFF
NA	TRBV7-3	TRBJ1-2	TGTGCCAGCAGCTTATTAGGCAGTACTAACTATGGCTACACCTTC	CASSLLGSTNYGYTF
NA	TRBV28	TRBJ2-2	TGTGCCAGCAGTTTATTCAAGGGGCGCACCGGGGAGCTGTTTTTT	CASSLFKGRTGELFF
NA	TRBV7-9	TRBJ2-7	TGTGCCAGCAGCTCGCCGGGTCTCGGCTCCGAGCAGTACTTC	CASSSPGLGSEQYF
TRBD1	TRBV7-9	TRBJ1-1	TGTGCCAGCAGCCAGAGGACAGGGGCCATGAACACTGAAGCTTTCTTT	CASSQRTGAMNTEAFF
NA	TRBV10-3	TRBJ2-7	TGTGCCATCAGTGAGGACAGCGAGCAGTACTTC	CAISEDSEQYF
TRBD1	TRBV9	TRBJ1-1	TGTGCCAGCAGCGCACGACAGGGGTTGAACACTGAAGCTTTCTTT	CASSARQGLNTEAFF
NA	TRBV7-3	TRBJ2-7	TGTGCCAGCAGCCCCGACGGGACGAGCTCCTACGAGCAGTACTTC	CASSPDGTSSYEQYF
TRBD1	TRBV27	TRBJ2-7	TGTGCCAGCAGTTTAACCGGGACAGGGTACTACGAGCAGTACTTC	CASSLTGTGYYEQYF
TRBD2	TRBV28	TRBJ2-7	TGTGCCAGCAGTTTGGGCTTTAAACTAGCGGGGGCCGGCGGGGAGCAGTACTTC	CASSLGFKLAGAGGEQYF
NA	TRBV19	TRBJ1-1	TGTGCCAGTAGTGTCGCGGCAGAGCGGACGGAAGCTTTCTTT	CASSVAAERTEAFF
NA	TRBV7-9	TRBJ2-7	TGTGCCAGCAGCTTAGGGTTGGTCGAGCAGTACTTC	CASSLGLVEQYF
NA	TRBV30	TRBJ2-1	TGTGCCTGGAGTGTTTACCTAGCGAATGAGCAGTTCTTC	CAWSVYLANEQFF